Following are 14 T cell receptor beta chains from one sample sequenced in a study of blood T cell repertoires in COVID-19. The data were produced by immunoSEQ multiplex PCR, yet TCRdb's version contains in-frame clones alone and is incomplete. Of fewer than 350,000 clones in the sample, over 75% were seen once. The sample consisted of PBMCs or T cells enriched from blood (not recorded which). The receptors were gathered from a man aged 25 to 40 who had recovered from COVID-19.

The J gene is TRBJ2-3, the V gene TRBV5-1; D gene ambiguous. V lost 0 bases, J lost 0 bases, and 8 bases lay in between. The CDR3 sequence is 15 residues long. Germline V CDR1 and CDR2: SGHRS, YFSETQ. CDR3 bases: TGCGCCAGCAGCTTGGGGCCCAGGAGCACAGATACGCAGTATTTT. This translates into CASSLGPRSTDTQYF.

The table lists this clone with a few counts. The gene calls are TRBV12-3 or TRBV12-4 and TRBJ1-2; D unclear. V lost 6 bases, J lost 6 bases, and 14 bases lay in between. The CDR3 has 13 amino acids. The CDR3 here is CASSLTPKHGYTF. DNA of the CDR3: TGTGCCAGCAGCCTTACCCCGAAGCATGGCTACACCTTC.

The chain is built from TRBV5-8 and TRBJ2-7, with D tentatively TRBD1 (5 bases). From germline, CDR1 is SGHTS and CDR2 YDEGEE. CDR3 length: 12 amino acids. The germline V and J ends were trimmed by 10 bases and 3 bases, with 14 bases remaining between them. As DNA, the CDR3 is TGTGCCGGGGCTCTATTCATCTACGAGCAGTACTTC. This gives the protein CAGALFIYEQYF. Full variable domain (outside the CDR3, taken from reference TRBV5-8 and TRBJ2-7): EAGVTQSPTHLIKTRGQQATLRCSPISGHTSVYWYQQALGLGLQFLLWYDEGEERNRGNFPPRFSGRQFPNYSSELNVNALELEDSALYLCAGALFIYEQYFGPGTRLTVT.

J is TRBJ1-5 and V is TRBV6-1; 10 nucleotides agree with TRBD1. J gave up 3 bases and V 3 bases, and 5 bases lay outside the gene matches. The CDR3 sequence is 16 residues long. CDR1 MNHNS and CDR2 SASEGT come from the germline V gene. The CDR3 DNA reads TGTGCCAGCAGTGACCCGGGACAGGGGTACAATCAGCCCCAGCATTTT. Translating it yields CASSDPGQGYNQPQHF.

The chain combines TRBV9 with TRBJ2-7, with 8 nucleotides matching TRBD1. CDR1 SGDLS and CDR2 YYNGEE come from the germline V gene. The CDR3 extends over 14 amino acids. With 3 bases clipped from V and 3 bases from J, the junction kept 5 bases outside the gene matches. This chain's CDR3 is CASSAGTGIYEQYF. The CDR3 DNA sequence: TGTGCCAGCAGCGCCGGGACAGGAATCTACGAGCAGTACTTC. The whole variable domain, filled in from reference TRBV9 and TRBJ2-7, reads DSGVTQTPKHLITATGQRVTLRCSPRSGDLSVYWYQQSLDQGLQFLIQYYNGEERAKGNILERFSAQQFPDLHSELNLSSLELGDSALYFCASSAGTGIYEQYFGPGTRLTVT.

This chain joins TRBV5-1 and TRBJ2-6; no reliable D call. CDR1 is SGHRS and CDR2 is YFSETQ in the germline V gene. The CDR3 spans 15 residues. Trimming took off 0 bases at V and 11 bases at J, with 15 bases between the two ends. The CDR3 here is CASSLGAEPNYVLTF. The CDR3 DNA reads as TGCGCCAGCAGCTTGGGGGCAGAACCCAACTACGTCCTGACTTTC.

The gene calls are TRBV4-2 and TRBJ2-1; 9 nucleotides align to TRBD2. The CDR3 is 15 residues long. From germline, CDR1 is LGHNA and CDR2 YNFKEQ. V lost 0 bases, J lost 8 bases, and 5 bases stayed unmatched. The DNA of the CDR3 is TGTGCCAGCAGCCAAGATCCAGCGGGGGGATATGAGCAGTTCTTC. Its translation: CASSQDPAGGYEQFF.

The CDR3 sequence is CAISDTDRDEQFF. The CDR3 nucleotides are TGTGCCATCAGTGATACGGACAGGGATGAGCAGTTCTTC. The chain combines TRBV10-3 with TRBJ2-1, with TRBD1 matching over 8 bases. The ends lost 3 bases at V and 8 bases at J; junction bases unmatched: 3. The CDR3 sequence is 13 residues long. The germline V gene encodes CDR1 ENHRY and CDR2 SYGVKD.

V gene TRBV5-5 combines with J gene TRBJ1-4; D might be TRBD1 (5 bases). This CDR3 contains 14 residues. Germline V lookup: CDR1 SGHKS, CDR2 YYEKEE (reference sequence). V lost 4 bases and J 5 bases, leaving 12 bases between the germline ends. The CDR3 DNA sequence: TGTGCCAGCAGCCACGGACACCTAAATGAAAAACTGTTTTTT. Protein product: CASSHGHLNEKLFF.

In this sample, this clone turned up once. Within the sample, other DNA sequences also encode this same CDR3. CDR3 coding DNA: TGTGCCAGCAGCGTAGTAGCGGGGAACACTGAAGCTTTCTTT. This codes for CASSVVAGNTEAFF. The chain has TRBV9 and TRBJ1-1; no firm D call. This CDR3 is 14 amino acids long. Per germline, CDR1 SGDLS and CDR2 YYNGEE. V was clipped by 0 bases and J by 1 base, with 7 bases between them.

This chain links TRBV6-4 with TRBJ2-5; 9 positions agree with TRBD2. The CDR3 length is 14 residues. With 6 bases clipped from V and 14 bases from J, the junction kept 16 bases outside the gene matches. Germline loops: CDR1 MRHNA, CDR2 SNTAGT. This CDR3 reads CASSETGTSSRIYF. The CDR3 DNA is TGTGCCAGCAGCGAAACCGGGACTAGCTCTCGAATCTACTTC.

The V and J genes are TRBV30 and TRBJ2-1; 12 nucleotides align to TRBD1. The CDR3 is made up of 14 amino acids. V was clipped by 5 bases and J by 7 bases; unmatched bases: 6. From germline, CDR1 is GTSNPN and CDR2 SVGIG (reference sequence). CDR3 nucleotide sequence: TGTGCCTGGGCCGGGACAGGGGGCTATAATGAGCAGTTCTTC. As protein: CAWAGTGGYNEQFF.

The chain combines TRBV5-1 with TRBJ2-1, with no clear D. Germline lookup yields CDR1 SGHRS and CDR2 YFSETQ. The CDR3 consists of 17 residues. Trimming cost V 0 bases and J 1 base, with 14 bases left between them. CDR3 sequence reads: CASSLGGRTVSYNEQFF. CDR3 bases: TGCGCCAGCAGCTTGGGAGGTCGTACCGTGTCCTACAATGAGCAGTTCTTC. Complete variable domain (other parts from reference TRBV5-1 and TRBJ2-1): KAGVTQTPRYLIKTRGQQVTLSCSPISGHRSVSWYQQTPGQGLQFLFEYFSETQRNKGNFPGRFSGRQFSNSRSEMNVSTLELGDSALYLCASSLGGRTVSYNEQFFGPGTRLTVL.

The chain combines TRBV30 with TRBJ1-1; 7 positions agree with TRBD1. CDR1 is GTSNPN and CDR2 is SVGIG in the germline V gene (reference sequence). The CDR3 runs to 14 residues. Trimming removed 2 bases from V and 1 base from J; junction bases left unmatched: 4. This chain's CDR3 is CAWSPTGRNTEAFF. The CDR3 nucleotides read TGTGCCTGGAGTCCGACAGGGCGGAACACTGAAGCTTTCTTT.